What follows describes a single T cell receptor (beta chain). The CDR3 has 13 residues. V was clipped by 3 bases and J by 5 bases; unmatched bases: 4. The V gene's germline CDR1 is SGDLS and CDR2 YYNGEE. The record originates from a study of blood T cell repertoires in COVID-19. The wider study: Whether acute or convalescent, the COVID-19 samples came from the United States, Italy and Spain. PBMCs, B-cell-depleted T cells, or T cells were the source of the cDNA or gDNA that made up the material.

Original processing methods: How many nucleated cells were present was estimated from reference gene primer amplification. The method was immunoSEQ multiplex PCR; TCRdb's version includes in-frame clones alone and lacks a portion of them. The DNA gave D and trimming, while V, J and clone size come from that table. The sample consists of some 140,000 clones, approximately 89% of them appearing once. The TCR sequence derives from a human donor in a cohort sampled during active COVID-19. V is TRBV9 and J is TRBJ1-1; 7 nucleotides match TRBD1. The sequencing sample was made of peripheral blood. The CDR3 region is CASSGRQGTEAFF. The CDR3 DNA sequence: TGTGCCAGCAGCGGACGACAGGGTACTGAAGCTTTCTTT. Combining the CDR3 with reference TRBV9 and TRBJ1-1 gives the whole variable domain DSGVTQTPKHLITATGQRVTLRCSPRSGDLSVYWYQQSLDQGLQFLIQYYNGEERAKGNILERFSAQQFPDLHSELNLSSLELGDSALYFCASSGRQGTEAFFGQGTRLTVV.